Listed below are T cell receptor beta chains from one sample, sequenced in a study of blood T cell repertoires in COVID-19. The assay was immunoSEQ multiplex PCR, and TCRdb's table has in-frame clones only and misses some. This repertoire shows about 390,000 clones, more than 75% found once; its top ten account for about 9.4%. Sequenced input: PBMCs or T cells enriched from blood (not recorded which). The origin of the receptors is a woman aged 45 to 65 who had recovered from COVID-19. CDR3s include the opening cysteine and the closing phenylalanine or tryptophan. A D gene is named only where the DNA matches it firmly. Clone size is stated in some rows and not others, as once, few, many or a class when expanded.

.,TRBJ2-7,TRBV2,.,CASSEDWTTYEQYF,TGTGCCAGCAGTGAAGATTGGACTACTTACGAGCAGTACTTC
.,TRBJ1-6,TRBV19,once,CASSMSLYEPLHF,TGTGCCAGTAGTATGAGCCTATATGAACCCCTCCACTTT
TRBD1,TRBJ1-6,TRBV19,.,CASSAGTANSPLHF,TGTGCCAGTAGCGCCGGGACAGCAAATTCACCCCTCCACTTT
.,TRBJ2-7,TRBV28,.,CASSKLLFYEQYF,TGTGCCAGCAGTAAACTCCTTTTTTACGAGCAGTACTTC
.,TRBJ2-5,TRBV15,.,CATSRLQETQYF,TGTGCCACCAGCAGACTTCAAGAGACCCAGTACTTC
TRBD2,TRBJ2-1,TRBV4-2,.,CASSSSGGTYNEQFF,TGTGCCAGCAGCTCTAGCGGGGGAACCTACAATGAGCAGTTCTTC
.,TRBJ1-6,TRBV6-2/TRBV6-3,once,CASSMTGFGPLHF,TGTGCCAGCAGTATGACAGGCTTCGGGCCCCTCCACTTT
TRBD2,TRBJ2-3,TRBV4-1,.,CASSPMGRGGASFADTQYF,TGCGCCAGCAGCCCCATGGGGCGCGGGGGGGCTTCGTTTGCAGATACGCAGTATTTT
.,TRBJ2-1,TRBV3-1/TRBV3-2,.,CASSLERSIIYNEQFF,TGTGCCAGCAGCCTTGAGAGGTCGATTATTTACAATGAGCAGTTCTTC
.,TRBJ2-1,TRBV7-9,.,CASSPVSGSYNEQFF,TGTGCCAGCAGCCCCGTCTCAGGGTCCTACAATGAGCAGTTCTTC
.,TRBJ1-1,TRBV3-1/TRBV3-2,once,CASSQADGNTEAFF,TGTGCCAGCAGCCAAGCAGATGGGAACACTGAAGCTTTCTTT
.,TRBJ1-2,TRBV27,.,CASSLQGNYGYTF,TGTGCCAGCAGTTTACAGGGGAACTATGGCTACACCTTC
TRBD1,TRBJ1-4,TRBV27,.,CASSFSRQGEKLFF,TGTGCCAGCAGTTTCTCTAGACAGGGTGAAAAACTGTTTTTT
TRBD1,TRBJ1-4,TRBV5-1,.,CASSLETGGGKLFF,TGCGCCAGCAGCTTGGAGACAGGGGGTGGAAAACTGTTTTTT
TRBD1,TRBJ1-5,TRBV4-1,few,CASSPRDSLNQPQHF,TGCGCCAGCAGCCCCAGGGACAGCTTAAATCAGCCCCAGCATTTT
TRBD2,TRBJ2-1,TRBV2,once,CASRDSGGAYNEQFF,TGTGCCAGCAGAGACAGCGGGGGGGCCTACAATGAGCAGTTCTTC
TRBD1,TRBJ1-1,TRBV6-2/TRBV6-3,.,CASSGPGTANTEAFF,TGTGCCAGCAGTGGGCCCGGGACAGCGAACACTGAAGCTTTCTTT
TRBD1,TRBJ2-5,TRBV15,few,CATSKYRGDPETQYF,TGTGCCACCAGCAAATACAGGGGCGATCCAGAGACCCAGTACTTC
TRBD1,TRBJ1-2,TRBV12-5,once,CASGRTGGYYGYTF,TGTGCTAGTGGTCGAACAGGGGGCTACTATGGCTACACCTTC
.,TRBJ1-2,TRBV30,.,CAWSSNVGYGYTF,TGTGCCTGGAGTTCAAACGTCGGCTATGGCTACACCTTC
.,TRBJ1-2,TRBV3-1/TRBV3-2,.,CASSQEVQGKANYGYTF,TGTGCCAGCAGCCAAGAGGTACAGGGAAAAGCTAACTATGGCTACACCTTC
.,TRBJ2-7,TRBV7-8,few,CASSLEWAHEQYF,TGTGCCAGCAGCTTAGAGTGGGCGCACGAGCAGTACTTC
.,TRBJ1-1,TRBV11-1,.,CASSLASTVNTEAFF,TGTGCCAGCAGCTTAGCGAGCACAGTGAACACTGAAGCTTTCTTT
TRBD1,TRBJ1-2,TRBV10-3,.,CAISDLILRGDGYTF,TGTGCCATCAGTGACCTTATACTCAGGGGGGATGGCTACACCTTC
.,TRBJ1-2,TRBV5-1,.,CASSFEGVHGYTF,TGCGCCAGCAGCTTTGAGGGCGTCCATGGCTACACCTTC
.,TRBJ2-1,TRBV24-1,.,CATSDPDKDYNEQFF,TGTGCCACCAGTGACCCTGACAAGGACTACAATGAGCAGTTCTTC
.,TRBJ2-7,TRBV19,.,CASSTHGTPYEQYF,TGTGCCAGTAGTACCCACGGGACTCCCTACGAGCAGTACTTC
.,TRBJ1-2,TRBV7-9,.,CASSLPDYGYTF,TGTGCCAGCAGCTTACCGGACTATGGCTACACCTTC
.,TRBJ2-2,TRBV11-2,.,CASSMTGTGELFF,TGTGCCAGCAGCATGACAGGAACCGGGGAGCTGTTTTTT